Sequencing of this T cell receptor (beta chain) was carried out in a study of blood T cell repertoires in COVID-19 (dated by TCRdb to about 2020). Background on the whole study: Collaborator samples came from the United States, Italy and Spain and covered acute and convalescent phases of COVID-19. The material from the prospective study consisted of cDNA or gDNA derived from T cells, B-cell-depleted T cells, or PBMCs. The dataset comprised deeply sampled blood TCRbeta repertoires from subjects exposed to, actively infected with, or recovered from COVID-19. The repertoires were released in a freely available public database meant as a resource for research on the immune response to SARS-CoV-2. The samples were drawn from two sources: the first 160 participants of the ongoing ImmuneRACE study, and 1,200 or so subjects contributed by 6 global collaborators. Nearly every sample came with metadata listing a de-identified subject ID, COVID-19 status, age in years and sex. Where HLA class I and class II types were available, the types were taken from metadata supplied by the sample provider, not from assay-based typing.

This clone was detected only once. What this receptor recognizes is not known. Base qualities were left out, and no much larger clone turns up one base away. Participants in the prospective study were enrolled through a virtual design, were aged roughly 18 to 100 years, and lived in about 25 United States geographic areas. In the prospective study, cohorts were assigned on the basis of participant-reported clinical history obtained from a screening survey and a study questionnaire. Recovered participants in ImmuneRACE Cohort 3 were defined as having two consecutive negative NP/OP PCR tests, clearance from a healthcare professional, or resolution of symptoms. Mobile phlebotomists in the prospective study collected whole blood, serum and a nasopharyngeal or oropharyngeal swab from every participant. Over a roughly 2-month period, participants in the prospective study had the option of providing additional blood draws and questionnaires. Blood samples from the prospective study were shipped frozen or at room temperature prior to DNA extraction.

The investigation overall reported the following: The quantity of clinical and demographic metadata differed by source and by participant and was supplied without curation.

The immunoSEQ Assay, a bias-controlled multiplex PCR, was used to amplify TCRbeta CDR3 regions from genomic DNA. The source study handled its data this way. The number of nucleated cells in each sample was estimated from the amplification of reference gene primers within the assay. Sequence reads were collapsed and filtered to measure the absolute abundance of every unique TCRbeta CDR3 rearrangement. For each sample, productive Simpson clonality was calculated as the square root of Simpson's diversity index across productive rearrangements. TCRdb's version of the immuneACCESS table is confined to in-frame rearrangements and falls short of the full clone set. An unresolved V gene accounts for under half of the shortfall where checked; the remainder is of unknown origin. V and J calls and clone size come straight from that table; D and trimming were deduced from the DNA. The sample data list some 170,000 clones, and 70% to 85% of these were observed just once. In total, the top ten clones hold 13% to 15% of the sample.

CDR1 and CDR2 are read off the germline V gene as SGDLS and YYNGEE. Trimming removed 0 bases from V and 1 base from J, leaving 7 bases between the germline ends. Reading from cysteine to phenylalanine, the CDR3 counts 15 amino acids. The read is trimmed to its CDR3 DNA, 45 bases read in frame from base 1. The rearrangement combines TRBV9 with TRBJ1-4, and TRBD1 may be the D gene, going by 5 matching bases. The source is a middle-aged man who had recovered from COVID-19. What was sequenced was PBMCs or T cells enriched from blood (not recorded which). Read as DNA, the sequence is TGTGCCAGCAGCGTAGGGACACTAACTAATGAAAAACTGTTTTTT. It encodes CASSVGTLTNEKLFF.